This T cell receptor beta chain is from a study of CD8 T cells in ankylosing spondylitis. The TCR beta libraries were generated through quantitative 5'-RACE incorporating molecular barcodes. TCRdb itself ran the 5' RACE reads through MiXCR, one entry per CDR3 protein. This sample yields about 300,000 distinct CDR3 sequences, of which around 21% are seen a single time; roughly 4% belongs to the top ten. CDR3 length: 13 residues. CDR1 and CDR2 from the germline V gene are MDHEN and SYDVKM. V shed 5 bases and J shed 4 bases, with 6 bases lying between them. Study-wide results and limits: Peripheral blood samples showed relatively rare disease-linked clones, and these clones were CD8+. Reportedly, disease-linked clones are significantly enriched in ankylosing spondylitis patients' matched synovial fluid. Characteristic, it appeared, of ankylosing spondylitis blood was a TCR beta motif of about eight highly homologous variants.

Regarding this clonotype: What it recognizes is unknown.

The gene calls are TRBV28 and TRBJ1-6; the D is unclear. The sequence came from a female donor with ankylosing spondylitis or in good health (not recorded which). The sample comprised blood, either unsorted or a sorted T cell fraction (not recorded which). As DNA, the CDR3 is TGTGCCAGCAGTGGTGGTTATAATTCACCCCTCCACTTT. Protein product: CASSGGYNSPLHF.